Below are 2 T cell receptor beta chains sequenced from a single sample in a study of memory CD4+ T cells and cytomegalovirus serostatus. Here immunoSEQ multiplex PCR was the method, and the copy in TCRdb shows in-frame clones only, minus some. Here the sample spans around 54,000 clones, around four fifths being singletons. The sort gate was single viable CD3+CD4+CD8-CD45RO+ cells for memory CD4+ T cells. The sample taken for sequencing was memory CD4+ T cells from blood. The receptors originated from an adult in good health and CMV-seronegative.

CDR3 sequence: CASTPLSESYNEQFF. Written as DNA, the CDR3 is TGTGCCAGCACACCACTCTCGGAATCCTACAATGAGCAGTTCTTC. The chain has TRBV7-9 and TRBJ2-1; D gene unclear. Germline values: CDR1 SEHNR, CDR2 FQNEAQ (reference sequence). The CDR3 consists of 15 residues. The ends were cut back, 7 bases at V and 1 base at J, with 14 bases in the middle.

The CDR3 sequence: CASSTGHLQETQYF. Here the CDR3 DNA reads TGTGCCAGCAGTACCGGACACCTCCAAGAGACCCAGTACTTC. This chain links TRBV7-9 with TRBJ2-5; TRBD1 might be the D (5 bases). This CDR3 spans 14 amino acids. Looked up from germline, CDR1 is SEHNR and CDR2 is FQNEAQ (reference sequence). Trimming took 6 bases from V and 1 from J, leaving 12 bases between them.